The 21 T cell receptor beta chains reported below all come from one sample, sequenced in a study of T cell responses to AZD1222 COVID-19 vaccine. Sequencing used immunoSEQ multiplex PCR; TCRdb keeps in-frame clones, though not all of them. The sample gives around 140,000 clones, around 90% of which show up once; about 2.7% is in the top ten. The sequencing used peripheral blood, collected on day 0 of AZD1222 vaccination. Every receptor here comes from an adult in good health.

This chain connects TRBV27 to TRBJ1-2; TRBD1 is a possible D gene (6 bases). CDR3 size: 13 residues. Trimming shortened V by 6 bases and J by 7 bases, and 15 bases separated the two germline ends. Per the germline V gene, CDR1 is MNHEY and CDR2 is SMNVEV (reference sequence). CDR3 sequence: CASRSQGFVGYTF. The CDR3 bases are TGTGCCAGCAGGTCACAGGGTTTTGTTGGCTACACCTTC.

J is TRBJ2-7 and V is TRBV18; D not resolved. CDR1 is KGHSH and CDR2 is LQKENI in the germline V gene. V was clipped by 6 bases and J by 3 bases, with 12 bases between them. The CDR3 has 13 residues. The CDR3 bases are TGTGCCAGCTCGCAAGCGTCCGACTACGAGCAGTACTTC. Translation gives CASSQASDYEQYF.

The chain uses TRBV7-9 and TRBJ1-3; the D is unclear. This CDR3 is built from 16 residues. V lost 0 bases to trimming and J lost 1 base, with 10 bases between them. The germline V gene has CDR1 SEHNR and CDR2 FQNEAQ (reference sequence). For the CDR3, the DNA is TGTGCCAGCAGCTTAGCGCGCCCGTTATCTGGAAACACCATATATTTT. Amino acid sequence: CASSLARPLSGNTIYF.

The gene calls are TRBV27 and TRBJ1-1; 9 bases map to TRBD1. The CDR3 is 15 residues long. Germline-derived CDR1 and CDR2 are MNHEY and SMNVEV (reference sequence). V was clipped by 4 bases and J by 7 bases; unmatched bases: 10. The CDR3 sequence: CASSYPTGGKVEAFF. CDR3 nucleotide sequence: TGTGCCAGCAGTTACCCAACAGGGGGCAAGGTTGAAGCTTTCTTT.

The gene calls are TRBV5-6 and TRBJ2-7; D gene unclear. V was trimmed by 0 bases and J by 3 bases, leaving 7 bases between them. The CDR3 has 13 amino acids. Germline loops: CDR1 SGHDT, CDR2 YYEEEE. This chain's CDR3 is CASSLGQRYEQYF. The CDR3 DNA reads TGTGCCAGCAGCTTGGGACAACGCTACGAGCAGTACTTC.

This chain joins TRBV11-2 and TRBJ2-7; the D is unclear. This CDR3 has 16 amino acids. Per germline, CDR1 SGHAT and CDR2 FQNNGV. V was pared by 1 base and J by 0 bases, with 13 bases between. The CDR3 here is CASSLGVAASSYEQYF. CDR3 DNA: TGTGCCAGCAGCTTAGGTGTGGCAGCTAGCTCCTACGAGCAGTACTTC.

The chain couples TRBV5-4 to TRBJ1-2, with TRBD1 matching over 9 bases. CDR3 length equals 20 residues. Per germline, CDR1 SGHNT and CDR2 YYREEE (reference sequence). With 1 base clipped from V and 2 bases from J, the junction kept 18 bases outside the gene matches. The CDR3 spells CASSLLTGGAVGTFNYGYTF. CDR3 nucleotide sequence: TGTGCCAGCAGCTTGTTAACAGGGGGCGCGGTAGGGACGTTCAACTATGGCTACACCTTC.

This clone occurred once. The chain is built from TRBV27 and TRBJ2-7; TRBD1 is a possible D gene (5 bases). CDR1 is MNHEY, CDR2 SMNVEV, per germline (reference sequence). V gave up 0 bases and J gave up 6 bases, with 18 bases separating them. CDR3 size: 16 residues. The CDR3, as DNA: TGTGCCAGCAGTTTATCGCCCCAGGGATCGTTGGGCGAGCAGTACTTC. It translates to CASSLSPQGSLGEQYF.

J is TRBJ1-3 and V is TRBV6-1; 7 bases match TRBD1. This CDR3 has 19 amino acids. Trimming at V came to 4 bases and at J to 2 bases, leaving 17 bases not matched to a gene. Germline V CDR1 and CDR2: MNHNS, SASEGT. CDR3 region: CASSATPPTGPRTGNTIYF. In DNA, the CDR3 is TGTGCCAGCAGTGCCACCCCACCGACAGGGCCCAGGACTGGAAACACCATATATTTT.

V is TRBV15 and J is TRBJ1-3; the D gene is possibly TRBD1 (5 bases). The V end was cut by 0 bases, the J end by 0 bases, with 24 bases between. From germline, CDR1 is LNHNV and CDR2 YYDKDF (reference sequence). The CDR3 sequence is 21 residues long. CDR3 DNA sequence: TGTGCCACCAGCAGAGATGGGCGGGCAGGGCTAGACATCCACTCTGGAAACACCATATATTTT. Amino acid sequence: CATSRDGRAGLDIHSGNTIYF. Variable domain in full (rest from reference TRBV15 and TRBJ1-3): DAMVIQNPRYQVTQFGKPVTLSCSQTLNHNVMYWYQQKSSQAPKLLFHYYDKDFNNEADTPDNFQSRRPNTSFCFLDIRSPGLGDTAMYLCATSRDGRAGLDIHSGNTIYFGEGSWLTVV.

The V call is TRBV25-1, the J call TRBJ2-7; weak D call: TRBD1 (6 bases). The CDR3 consists of 15 residues. Trimming removed 5 bases at V and 6 bases at J, with 20 bases between. Per the germline V gene, CDR1 is MGHDK and CDR2 is SYGVNS. The CDR3 coding sequence is TGTGCCAGCAGTCGGTTTCAGGGGACGGCGAGCGAGCAGTACTTC. Translation: CASSRFQGTASEQYF.

The gene calls are TRBV10-2 and TRBJ2-5; the D gene is possibly TRBD2 (5 bases). The germline V and J ends were trimmed by 7 bases and 4 bases, with 10 bases remaining between them. There are 12 residues in the CDR3. Germline V gives CDR1 WSHSY, CDR2 SAAADI. The CDR3 DNA sequence: TGCGCCAGCATGGCGGGTGGAGAGACCCAGTACTTC. This gives the protein CASMAGGETQYF.

This clone was seen a handful of times. V and J are TRBV2 and TRBJ2-3, with D uncertain. CDR1 SNHLY and CDR2 FYNNEI come from the germline V gene. The V end was cut by 5 bases, the J end by 5 bases, with 17 bases between. This CDR3 is 15 amino acids long. The CDR3 sequence: CASSTYGNFGDTQYF. CDR3 DNA: TGTGCCAGCAGTACATATGGGAATTTTGGAGATACGCAGTATTTT. Filled out from reference TRBV2 and TRBJ2-3, the complete variable domain reads EPEVTQTPSHQVTQMGQEVILRCVPISNHLYFYWYRQILGQKVEFLVSFYNNEISEKSEIFDDQFSVERPDGSNFTLKIRSTKLEDSAMYFCASSTYGNFGDTQYFGPGTRLTVL.

V and J are TRBV5-1 and TRBJ2-3; weak D call: TRBD2 (5 bases). V was clipped by 0 bases and J by 2 bases, with 7 bases between them. Per germline, CDR1 SGHRS and CDR2 YFSETQ. This CDR3 is built from 14 residues. CDR3 protein: CASSLAGNTDTQYF. The DNA of the CDR3 is TGCGCCAGCAGCTTGGCGGGGAACACAGATACGCAGTATTTT.

Points on this clone: Other DNA sequences in this specimen translate into the identical CDR3. The chain carries TRBV20-1 and TRBJ2-4; D unclear. There are 11 residues in the CDR3. Looked up from germline, CDR1 is DFQATT and CDR2 is SNEGSKA (reference sequence). Trimming pared 6 bases from V and 7 bases from J, leaving 10 bases between. CDR3: CSAPMGNIQYF. DNA of the CDR3: TGCAGTGCCCCCATGGGGAACATTCAGTACTTC.

The CDR3 bases are TGTGCCAGCAGTTCAGACAGGGCTCGGAGCTACACCTTC. Translating it yields CASSSDRARSYTF. The rearrangement links TRBV27 to TRBJ1-2; 7 bases align to TRBD1. The germline gives CDR1 MNHEY, CDR2 SMNVEV (reference sequence). V lost 4 bases to trimming and J lost 9 bases; unmatched junction nucleotides: 8. The CDR3 has 13 amino acids.

The rearrangement links TRBV5-1 to TRBJ1-1; perhaps TRBD1 as D (5 bases). Germline V gene sequence: CDR1 SGHRS, CDR2 YFSETQ. Trimming removed 0 bases from V and 1 base from J, with 10 bases in between. The CDR3 loop spans 15 amino acids. The CDR3 spells CASSLAGPPNTEAFF. CDR3 coding DNA: TGCGCCAGCAGCTTGGCGGGACCGCCGAACACTGAAGCTTTCTTT.

V and J are TRBV6-5 and TRBJ2-7; TRBD1 agrees at 8 bases. The CDR3 has 15 residues. The V segment lost 4 bases and the J segment 4 bases; nucleotides outside the gene matches: 9. Germline V lookup: CDR1 MNHEY, CDR2 SVGAGI. DNA for the CDR3: TGTGCCAGCAGTTCTCACAGGGGGGATTTTTACGAGCAGTACTTC. Translation: CASSSHRGDFYEQYF.

The V call is TRBV28, the J call TRBJ2-1; D gene uncertain. The germline V gene has CDR1 MDHEN and CDR2 SYDVKM. The CDR3 is 15 amino acids. V gave up 3 bases and J gave up 4 bases, with 13 bases separating them. This chain's CDR3 is CASSFSAVLYNEQFF. The CDR3 DNA reads TGTGCCAGCAGTTTTTCCGCGGTTTTATACAATGAGCAGTTCTTC.

This clone was detected a few times. The chain recombines TRBV5-4 with TRBJ2-5, with D possibly matching TRBD1 (6 bases). The V gene's germline CDR1 is SGHNT and CDR2 YYREEE (reference sequence). V was clipped by 7 bases and J by 5 bases, with 21 bases between them. The CDR3 has 15 residues. CDR3 nucleotides: TGTGCCAGCGGTCTTTCATCGCACAGGGAGGAGACCCAGTACTTC. As protein: CASGLSSHREETQYF.

The chain carries TRBV5-8 and TRBJ2-1, with 12 bases lining up with TRBD2. Trimming cost V 3 bases and J 6 bases; bases outside gene matches: 16. The length of the CDR3 is 19 residues. Per germline, CDR1 SGHTS and CDR2 YDEGEE. The CDR3 loop reads CASSSWMLAGGPLINEQFF. The CDR3 DNA follows: TGTGCCAGCAGCTCATGGATGCTAGCGGGGGGGCCGCTCATCAATGAGCAGTTCTTC.